Below, one TCR beta chain is given with its context. The antigen remains undetermined. Primers included in the PCR were 60 Vbeta and 13 Jbeta primers. Assay: immunoSEQ multiplex PCR; the TCRdb copy retains only in-frame clones and omits some. The repertoire holds roughly 110,000 clones, with roughly 80% as singletons. This sample is part of a study of cytomegalovirus exposure and HLA in healthy donors. Findings and limits, study-wide: In most subjects, TCR beta sequences reportedly gave accurate predictions of HLA-A and HLA-B alleles. Listed as cytomegalovirus-associated were 150 to 200 TCR beta chains.

Germline CDR1 and CDR2: SGHRS and YFSETQ. The germline V and J ends were trimmed by 0 bases and 0 bases, with 5 bases remaining between them. This CDR3 is 14 amino acids long. The receptor comes from a man in his thirties or forties in good health and CMV-seropositive. V usage is TRBV5-1 and J usage is TRBJ2-3; the D gene is possibly TRBD2 (5 bases). Sequencing was carried out using PBMCs. CDR3 in DNA: TGCGCCAGCAGCTTGGAGCGGAGCACAGATACGCAGTATTTT. This codes for CASSLERSTDTQYF.